This T cell receptor (beta chain) is drawn from a study of cytomegalovirus exposure and HLA in healthy donors. Overall study context: Genetic ancestry analysis placed approximately 78% of the 398 donors that were genotyped in the Caucasian-associated cluster. Study-level results: With further analysis later on, most CMV-associated TCR beta chains appeared HLA-restricted.

These donors counted as nominally healthy when sampled, but unrecorded immune exposures were likely. Primers: 60 Vbeta forward and 13 Jbeta reverse. Method: immunoSEQ multiplex PCR; TCRdb's copy keeps in-frame clones and lacks some. This repertoire shows tens of thousands of clones, 65% to 70% found once; its top ten account for 14%. With regard to this clone: No antigen is known for it.

Germline values: CDR1 SGHDT, CDR2 YYEEEE. The germline V and J ends were trimmed by 2 bases and 9 bases, with 6 bases remaining between them. The CDR3 contains 11 residues. V usage is TRBV5-6 and J usage is TRBJ2-1, with D uncertain. The TCR originated in a male donor in good health and CMV-seropositive. The specimen sequenced was PBMCs. For the CDR3, the DNA is TGTGCCAGCAGCTTATACGGTGAGCAGTTCTTC. It encodes CASSLYGEQFF.